Listed below are T cell receptor beta chains from one sample, sequenced in a study of control samples from healthy donors and cancer patients. Here immunoSEQ multiplex PCR was the method, and the copy in TCRdb shows in-frame clones only, minus some. The sample has 150,000 or so clones; roughly 93% are singletons. Sequencing input: blood. These receptors all come from a young man in good health. Each CDR3 is given with its conserved first and last residue. D genes are given only for firm matches. Where a row states a size, it is once, few, many or the class of an expanded clone; other rows omit it.

>NA|TRBV20-1|NA|TRBJ2-7
TGCAGTGCTAGTGGGGCGATATCCGAGGGATACGAGCAGTACTTC
CSASGAISEGYEQYF
>NA|TRBV11-2|NA|TRBJ1-3
TGTGCCAGCAGCTTAGGGGTTCTGGGGCTCTCTGGAAACACCATATATTTT
CASSLGVLGLSGNTIYF
>once|TRBV28|NA|TRBJ1-3
TGTGCCCTAGGGGGTAGCTCTGGAAACACCATATATTTT
CALGGSSGNTIYF
>NA|TRBV27|NA|TRBJ1-2
TGTGCCAGCAGTTTACAGGGGATCTCCACTGGCTACACCTTC
CASSLQGISTGYTF
>NA|TRBV29-1|TRBD2|TRBJ2-1
TGCAGCGGAAGGACTAGCGGGAACTACAATGAGCAGTTCTTC
CSGRTSGNYNEQFF
>once|TRBV4-1|TRBD1|TRBJ2-1
TGCGCCAGCAGCCATCTGGGACAGGAGAGATACAATGAGCAGTTCTTC
CASSHLGQERYNEQFF
>NA|TRBV3-1/TRBV3-2|NA|TRBJ1-1
TGTGCCAGCAGTAAATTACCAGGGTACACTGAAGCTTTCTTT
CASSKLPGYTEAFF
>NA|TRBV2|NA|TRBJ1-5
TGTGCCAGCAGTCCGGTCGGCGGAGGCAATCAGCCCCAGCATTTT
CASSPVGGGNQPQHF
>NA|TRBV10-3|NA|TRBJ1-1
TGTGCCATCAGCACGGGCGCCAACGAAGCTTTCTTT
CAISTGANEAFF
>NA|TRBV7-3|TRBD2|TRBJ2-3
TGTGCCAGCAGCACGGCCTGGACTAGCGGGAGGGAGGATACGCAGTATTTT
CASSTAWTSGREDTQYF
>once|TRBV4-3|NA|TRBJ2-2
TGCGCCAGCAGCCAAGATCTAAGTGCAGGGCGGTCCGGGGAGCTGTTTTTT
CASSQDLSAGRSGELFF
>NA|TRBV11-3|TRBD2|TRBJ2-1
TGTGCCAGCAGCTTAGATGGCGGGAGGGACAATGAGCAGTTCTTC
CASSLDGGRDNEQFF
>NA|TRBV28|NA|TRBJ1-5
TGTGCCAGCAGATCAGGGTTTTATAGCAATCAGCCCCAGCATTTT
CASRSGFYSNQPQHF
>NA|TRBV7-9|NA|TRBJ1-3
TGTGCCAGCAGCTTAGTGATCTCTGGAAACACCATATATTTT
CASSLVISGNTIYF
>NA|TRBV4-3|NA|TRBJ2-7
TGCGCCAGCAGCCAAGAGCGAGAATTATACGAGCAGTACTTC
CASSQERELYEQYF
>NA|TRBV7-2|TRBD2|TRBJ2-5
TGTGCCAGCAGCCGCCCGGGGGGGGAGACCCAGTACTTC
CASSRPGGETQYF
>once|TRBV5-1|NA|TRBJ1-6
TGCGCCAGCAGCTCCGGGCCAGGGAATAATTCACCCCTCCACTTT
CASSSGPGNNSPLHF
>NA|TRBV30|NA|TRBJ2-7
TGTGCCTGGAGTGTAGACGGTCTCACCGAGCAGTACTTC
CAWSVDGLTEQYF
>NA|TRBV7-9|NA|TRBJ2-3
TGTGCCAGCAGTAGTGGAAGCACAGATACGCAGTATTTT
CASSSGSTDTQYF
>NA|TRBV2|TRBD2|TRBJ2-5
TGTGCCAGCAGTGAACCAGCGGGGCAAGAGACCCAGTACTTC
CASSEPAGQETQYF
>NA|TRBV6-5|NA|TRBJ1-1
TGTGCCAGCAGTTACGCAGCAAACACTGAAGCTTTCTTT
CASSYAANTEAFF
>NA|TRBV7-7|TRBD2|TRBJ2-3
TGTGCTAGCAGCCTAGGACTAGCGGGGGCGATAGATACGCAGTATTTT
CASSLGLAGAIDTQYF
>NA|TRBV20-1|NA|TRBJ2-7
TGCAGTGCTAGTGGATACGAGCAGTACTTC
CSASGYEQYF
>few|TRBV9|TRBD1|TRBJ2-7
TGTGCCAGCAGCCCAGGGGGAACTAGAAGGGAGCAGTACTTC
CASSPGGTRREQYF
>NA|TRBV25-1|NA|TRBJ2-7
TGTGCCAGCAGTGACAGCTACGAGCAGTACTTC
CASSDSYEQYF
>NA|TRBV19|TRBD1|TRBJ2-3
TGTGCCAGTAGTAATCTCCACCGGGACAGGGGAGAGACGCAGTATTTT
CASSNLHRDRGETQYF
>NA|TRBV2|TRBD1|TRBJ1-2
TGTGCCAGCAGCCCCCAGACAGGGACTAACTATGGCTACACCTTC
CASSPQTGTNYGYTF
>NA|TRBV30|NA|TRBJ2-7
TGTGCCTGGCTCCACGAAGGGCACGAGCAGTACTTC
CAWLHEGHEQYF
>NA|TRBV29-1|TRBD2|TRBJ2-1
TGCAGCGTTGTAGGGCTAGCGGGAGATGAGCAGTTCTTC
CSVVGLAGDEQFF
>NA|TRBV7-9|NA|TRBJ2-5
TGTGCCAGCAGCTTAGGGTCAGGCGGGGAGACCCAGTACTTC
CASSLGSGGETQYF
>NA|TRBV25-1|TRBD1|TRBJ1-1
TGTGCCAGCATGAGGCCCCCGGGACAGGGCCCGTCTGAAGCTTTCTTT
CASMRPPGQGPSEAFF
>NA|TRBV14|TRBD2|TRBJ2-1
TGTGCCAGCAGCGACTCTCGCGGGAGGGCCCTCCGCTCCTACAATGAGCAGTTCTTC
CASSDSRGRALRSYNEQFF
>NA|TRBV6-2/TRBV6-3|NA|TRBJ1-2
TGTGCCAGCAGTTACTCGAGGGGAAACTATGGCTACACCTTC
CASSYSRGNYGYTF
>NA|TRBV27|NA|TRBJ2-7
TGTGCCAGCGCCCGGGGACGGTCTTACGAGCAGTACTTC
CASARGRSYEQYF
>NA|TRBV6-6|NA|TRBJ1-5
TGTGCCAGCAGTAGGAGCCAGGGCGGGGGGCAGCCCCAGCATTTT
CASSRSQGGGQPQHF
>once|TRBV2|TRBD1|TRBJ2-7
TGTGCCACCGCCGGGACAGGGTCTCCCTACGAGCAGTACTTC
CATAGTGSPYEQYF
>NA|TRBV6-4|NA|TRBJ1-2
TGTGCCAGCAGTGACTCGAAAAGGGACTATGGCTACACCTTC
CASSDSKRDYGYTF
>NA|TRBV19|NA|TRBJ2-4
TGTGCCAGTAGTACGGGAAAAAACATTCAGTACTTC
CASSTGKNIQYF
>NA|TRBV7-2|NA|TRBJ1-1
TGTGCCAGCAGCTTAGTACAGGGTGGGACTGAAGCTTTCTTT
CASSLVQGGTEAFF
>NA|TRBV7-8|NA|TRBJ1-4
TGTGCCAGCAGCTTATGGGAGGAAGGTGAAAAACTGTTTTTT
CASSLWEEGEKLFF
>NA|TRBV15|TRBD1|TRBJ1-1
TGTGCCACCTCGGGACAGGGAAGAATGAGCACTGAAGCTTTCTTT
CATSGQGRMSTEAFF
>NA|TRBV5-1|NA|TRBJ2-7
TGCGCCAGCAGCTTGGACGGCCAGCTGTACGAGCAGTACTTC
CASSLDGQLYEQYF
>NA|TRBV28|NA|TRBJ2-7
TGTGCCAGCAGTTTTTTTGGTATAATCCCCTACGAGCAGTACTTC
CASSFFGIIPYEQYF
>NA|TRBV6-4|NA|TRBJ2-2
TGTGCCAGCAGCCCTGGGACCGGGGGCCGGGAGCTGTTTTTT
CASSPGTGGRELFF
>NA|TRBV30|NA|TRBJ1-3
TGTGCCTGGAGCGCCTCGGGGAACACCATATATTTT
CAWSASGNTIYF
>NA|TRBV4-2|TRBD2|TRBJ2-1
TGTGCCAGCAGCCAAGATCCCCCTAGCGGGAGTGATGAGCAGTTCTTC
CASSQDPPSGSDEQFF
>NA|TRBV24-1|NA|TRBJ2-1
TGTGCCACCAGTGATACGGCAGGGACGGATAGCTCCTACAATGAGCAGTTCTTC
CATSDTAGTDSSYNEQFF